This T cell receptor (beta chain) was observed in a study of vaccination effects on CD4 cells after COVID-19. On the study more broadly: All participants had two doses of either the BNT162b2 or mRNA-1273 vaccine. General study points: Few convalescent patients and no early post-infection timepoints were included in the study. Marked clonal contraction of both clone types appeared late after vaccination.

Sequencing in the ViraFEST assay came after antigen-specific CD4+ T cells had been expanded with viral peptide pools, which were used to stimulate PBMC. Culture proceeded for 9 to 11 days, and CD4+ T cells were then isolated. Vaccine recipients had no previous SARS-CoV-2 infection; their nucleocapsid antibodies were negative. Half-medium changes using IL-2 medium occurred on days 3 and 7. Generated by immunoSEQ multiplex PCR, the TCRdb table keeps only in-frame clones and is missing some. The table lists more than 40,000 clones, over 75% of them singletons, with 2.5% to 3.5% in the top ten. With regard to this clone: As yet, its antigen is unknown.

Trimming took off 4 bases at V and 5 bases at J, with 14 bases between the two ends. The CDR3 has 14 amino acids. From germline, CDR1 is KGHSH and CDR2 LQKENI. This receptor was taken from a human donor who received a COVID-19 vaccine. The specimen comprised CD4+ T cells from PBMCs cultured with HCoV-NL63 spike peptides, sampled before COVID-19 vaccination. This chain connects TRBV18 to TRBJ2-5; no reliable D call. The CDR3 nucleotides are TGTGCCAGCTCACTTATTAGTGGTGAGGAGACCCAGTACTTC. It translates to CASSLISGEETQYF.